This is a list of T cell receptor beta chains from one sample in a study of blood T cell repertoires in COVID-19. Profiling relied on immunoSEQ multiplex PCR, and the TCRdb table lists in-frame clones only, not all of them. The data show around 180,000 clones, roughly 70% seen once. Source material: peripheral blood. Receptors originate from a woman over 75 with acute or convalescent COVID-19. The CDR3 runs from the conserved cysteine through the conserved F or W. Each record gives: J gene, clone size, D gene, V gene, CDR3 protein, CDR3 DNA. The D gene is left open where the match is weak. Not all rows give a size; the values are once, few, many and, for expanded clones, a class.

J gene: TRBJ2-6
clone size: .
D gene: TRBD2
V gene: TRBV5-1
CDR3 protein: CASSFGLAGAAGANVLTF
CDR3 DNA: TGCGCCAGCAGCTTTGGACTAGCGGGAGCAGCTGGGGCCAACGTCCTGACTTTC

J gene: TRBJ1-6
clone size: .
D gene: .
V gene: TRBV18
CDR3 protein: CASSPGQDSPLHF
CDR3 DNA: TGTGCCAGCTCACCGGGCCAAGATTCACCCCTCCACTTT

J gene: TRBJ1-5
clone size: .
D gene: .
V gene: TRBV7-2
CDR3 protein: CASSPARRDQPQHF
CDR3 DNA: TGTGCCAGCAGCCCCGCGAGGCGGGATCAGCCCCAGCATTTT

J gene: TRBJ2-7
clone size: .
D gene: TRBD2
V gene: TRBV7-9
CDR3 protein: CASRLGLAGADEQYF
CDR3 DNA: TGTGCCAGCAGACTAGGACTAGCGGGAGCAGACGAGCAGTACTTC

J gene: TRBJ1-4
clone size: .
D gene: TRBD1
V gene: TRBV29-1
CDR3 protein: CSVRQGDEKLFF
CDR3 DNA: TGCAGCGTTCGGCAGGGGGATGAAAAACTGTTTTTT

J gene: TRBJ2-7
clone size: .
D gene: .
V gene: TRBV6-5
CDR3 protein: CASSLGLGTYEQYF
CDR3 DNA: TGTGCCAGCAGTTTGGGACTGGGAACCTACGAGCAGTACTTC

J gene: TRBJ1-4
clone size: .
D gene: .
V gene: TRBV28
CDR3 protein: CASRARDEKLFF
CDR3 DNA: TGTGCCAGCAGAGCCCGGGATGAAAAACTGTTTTTT

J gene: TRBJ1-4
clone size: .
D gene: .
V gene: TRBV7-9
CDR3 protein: CASSYGGGNEKLFF
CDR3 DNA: TGTGCCAGCAGCTACGGGGGTGGTAATGAAAAACTGTTTTTT

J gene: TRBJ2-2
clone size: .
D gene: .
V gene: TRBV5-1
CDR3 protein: CASSTSIDRYTGELFF
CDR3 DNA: TGCGCCAGCAGCACGTCAATTGACAGATACACCGGGGAGCTGTTTTTT

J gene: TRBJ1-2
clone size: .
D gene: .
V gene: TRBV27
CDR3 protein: CASSSSGYGYTF
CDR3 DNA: TGTGCCAGCAGTTCGTCGGGCTATGGCTACACCTTC

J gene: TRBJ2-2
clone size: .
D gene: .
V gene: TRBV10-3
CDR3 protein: CAISEEGTGELFF
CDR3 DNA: TGTGCCATCAGTGAAGAGGGTACCGGGGAGCTGTTTTTT

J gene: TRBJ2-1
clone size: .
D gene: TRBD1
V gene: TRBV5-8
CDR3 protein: CASSLTGQTYNEQFF
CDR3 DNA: TGTGCCAGCAGCTTGACGGGACAGACCTACAATGAGCAGTTCTTC

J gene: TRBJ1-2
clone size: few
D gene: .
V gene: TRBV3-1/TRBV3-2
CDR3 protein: CASSGGFATSYGYTF
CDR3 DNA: TGTGCCAGCAGCGGAGGCTTCGCCACAAGCTATGGCTACACCTTC

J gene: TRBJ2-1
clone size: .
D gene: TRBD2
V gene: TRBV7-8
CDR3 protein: CASSLPSSGSSYNEQFF
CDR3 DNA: TGTGCCAGCAGCTTACCTTCTAGCGGGAGCTCCTACAATGAGCAGTTCTTC

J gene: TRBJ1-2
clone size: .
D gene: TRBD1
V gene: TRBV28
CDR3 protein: CASRRGTGSNYGYTF
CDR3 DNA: TGTGCCAGCAGAAGAGGGACAGGGTCTAACTATGGCTACACCTTC

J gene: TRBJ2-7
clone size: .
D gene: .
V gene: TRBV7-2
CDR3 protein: CASSLARGSLWPYEQYF
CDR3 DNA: TGTGCCAGCAGCTTAGCGCGCGGCAGCCTGTGGCCCTACGAGCAGTACTTC

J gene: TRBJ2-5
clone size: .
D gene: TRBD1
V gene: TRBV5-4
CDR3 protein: CASSGNPGGPQETQYF
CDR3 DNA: TGTGCCAGCAGCGGCAACCCAGGGGGACCTCAAGAGACCCAGTACTTC

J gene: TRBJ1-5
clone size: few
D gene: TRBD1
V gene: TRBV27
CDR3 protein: CASSPGQADRPQHF
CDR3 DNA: TGTGCCAGCAGCCCTGGACAGGCCGATCGGCCCCAGCATTTT

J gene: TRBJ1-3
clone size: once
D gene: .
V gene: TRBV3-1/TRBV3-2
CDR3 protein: CASSQTDSGNTIYF
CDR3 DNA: TGTGCCAGCAGCCAAACAGACTCTGGAAACACCATATATTTT

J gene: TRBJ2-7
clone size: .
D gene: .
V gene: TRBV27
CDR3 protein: CASSFFGGDEQYF
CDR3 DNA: TGTGCCAGCAGTTTTTTCGGGGGAGACGAGCAGTACTTC

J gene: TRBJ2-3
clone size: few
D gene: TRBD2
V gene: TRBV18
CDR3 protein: CASSRGTSGTDTQYF
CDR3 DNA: TGTGCCAGCTCCCGAGGGACTAGCGGCACAGATACGCAGTATTTT

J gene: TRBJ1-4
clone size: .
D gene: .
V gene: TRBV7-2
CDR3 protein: CASSFGSITNEKLFF
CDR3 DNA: TGTGCCAGCAGCTTCGGGAGTATAACTAATGAAAAACTGTTTTTT

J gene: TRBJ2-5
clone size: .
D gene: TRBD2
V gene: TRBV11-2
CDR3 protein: CASSHLAGVETQYF
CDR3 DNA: TGTGCCAGCAGCCATTTAGCGGGAGTAGAGACCCAGTACTTC

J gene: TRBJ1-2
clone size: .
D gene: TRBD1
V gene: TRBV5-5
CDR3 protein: CASSPQLTGLYGYTF
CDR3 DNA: TGTGCCAGCAGCCCGCAACTGACAGGGCTCTATGGCTACACCTTC

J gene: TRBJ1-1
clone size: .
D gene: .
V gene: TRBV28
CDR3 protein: CASSLYGTEAFF
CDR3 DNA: TGTGCCAGCAGTTTATACGGCACTGAAGCTTTCTTT

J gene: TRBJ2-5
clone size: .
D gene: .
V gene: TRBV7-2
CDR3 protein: CASRQPGEETQYF
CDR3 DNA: TGTGCCAGCAGGCAGCCGGGGGAAGAGACCCAGTACTTC

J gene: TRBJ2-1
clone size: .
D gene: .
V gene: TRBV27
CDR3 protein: CASSLSGGNYNEQFF
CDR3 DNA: TGTGCCAGCAGTTTATCCGGGGGAAACTACAATGAGCAGTTCTTC

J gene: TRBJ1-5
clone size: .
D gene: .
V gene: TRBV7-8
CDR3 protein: CASSLHRARGSNQPQHF
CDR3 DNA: TGTGCCAGCAGCTTACATCGCGCCAGGGGTAGCAATCAGCCCCAGCATTTT

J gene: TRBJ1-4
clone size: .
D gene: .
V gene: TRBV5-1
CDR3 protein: CASSLVTGGRGEKLFF
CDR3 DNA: TGCGCCAGCAGCTTGGTTACGGGGGGAAGAGGTGAAAAACTGTTTTTT

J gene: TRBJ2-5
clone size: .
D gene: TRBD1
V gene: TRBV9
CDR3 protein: CASSVGIRTGGQETQYF
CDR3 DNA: TGTGCCAGCAGCGTAGGAATAAGGACAGGGGGCCAAGAGACCCAGTACTTC

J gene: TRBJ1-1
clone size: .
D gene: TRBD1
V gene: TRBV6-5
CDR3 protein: CASRPGGWTEAFF
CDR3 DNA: TGTGCCAGCAGGCCAGGGGGATGGACTGAAGCTTTCTTT

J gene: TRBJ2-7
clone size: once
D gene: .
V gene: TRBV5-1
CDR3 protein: CASSLGYGSSYEQYF
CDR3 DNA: TGCGCCAGCAGCTTGGGTTACGGGAGCTCCTACGAGCAGTACTTC

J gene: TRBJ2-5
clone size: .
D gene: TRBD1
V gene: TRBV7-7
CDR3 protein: CASRLGQGPQETQYF
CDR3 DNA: TGTGCCAGCAGACTTGGACAGGGACCCCAAGAGACCCAGTACTTC

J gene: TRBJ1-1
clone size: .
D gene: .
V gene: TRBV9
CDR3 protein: CASSVRGRHPTEAFF
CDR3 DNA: TGTGCCAGCAGCGTAAGGGGCAGGCACCCCACTGAAGCTTTCTTT

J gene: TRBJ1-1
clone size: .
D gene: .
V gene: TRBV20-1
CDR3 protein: CSAGRTAEAFF
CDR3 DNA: TGCAGTGCCGGCCGAACAGCCGAAGCTTTCTTT

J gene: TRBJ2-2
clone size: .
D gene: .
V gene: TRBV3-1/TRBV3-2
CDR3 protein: CASRQGHTGELFF
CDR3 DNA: TGTGCCAGCAGACAGGGTCACACCGGGGAGCTGTTTTTT

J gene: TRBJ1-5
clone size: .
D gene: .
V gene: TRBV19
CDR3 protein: CASSKGSRNGPQHF
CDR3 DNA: TGTGCCAGTAGTAAGGGGTCACGAAACGGGCCCCAGCATTTT

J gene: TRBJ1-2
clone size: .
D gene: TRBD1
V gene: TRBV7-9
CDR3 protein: CASSPTGEDGYTF
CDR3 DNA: TGTGCCAGCAGCCCGACAGGGGAGGATGGCTACACCTTC

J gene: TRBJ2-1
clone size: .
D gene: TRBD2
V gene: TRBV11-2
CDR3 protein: CASSWGLAGGPGDEQFF
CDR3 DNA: TGTGCCAGCAGCTGGGGACTAGCGGGAGGGCCTGGGGATGAGCAGTTCTTC

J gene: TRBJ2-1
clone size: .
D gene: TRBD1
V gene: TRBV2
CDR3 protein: CASSEWDRTPQEFF
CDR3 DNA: TGTGCCAGCAGTGAATGGGACAGGACACCGCAGGAGTTCTTC

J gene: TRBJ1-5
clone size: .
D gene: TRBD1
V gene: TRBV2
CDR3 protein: CASSLTRTGSQPQHF
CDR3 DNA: TGTGCCAGCAGCTTAACCAGGACAGGCTCCCAGCCCCAGCATTTT

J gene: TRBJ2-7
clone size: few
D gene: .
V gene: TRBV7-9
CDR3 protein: CASSLGRAVYEQYF
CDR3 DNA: TGTGCCAGCAGCTTAGGGCGGGCTGTTTACGAGCAGTACTTC

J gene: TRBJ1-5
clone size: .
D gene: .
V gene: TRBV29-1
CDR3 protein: CSVRDTDQPQHF
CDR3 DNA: TGCAGCGTTCGAGACACCGATCAGCCCCAGCATTTT

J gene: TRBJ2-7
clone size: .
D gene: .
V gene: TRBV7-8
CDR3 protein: CASSLGTETYEQYF
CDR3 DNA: TGTGCCAGCAGCTTAGGGACAGAAACCTACGAGCAGTACTTC

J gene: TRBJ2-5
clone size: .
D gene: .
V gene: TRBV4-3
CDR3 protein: CASSQEPGGETQYF
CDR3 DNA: TGCGCCAGCAGCCAAGAACCGGGCGGGGAGACCCAGTACTTC

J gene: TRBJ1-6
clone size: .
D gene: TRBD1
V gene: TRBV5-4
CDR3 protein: CASSLAWTGDSPLHF
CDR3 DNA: TGTGCCAGCAGCTTGGCTTGGACAGGGGATTCACCCCTCCACTTT

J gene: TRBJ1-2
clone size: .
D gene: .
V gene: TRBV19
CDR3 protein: CASSIQGSPYGYTF
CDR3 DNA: TGTGCCAGTAGTATCCAAGGGAGCCCCTATGGCTACACCTTC

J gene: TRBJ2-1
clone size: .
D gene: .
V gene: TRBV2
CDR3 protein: CASSLRGAYGNEQFF
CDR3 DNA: TGTGCCAGCAGTCTACGCGGGGCGTACGGGAATGAGCAGTTCTTC

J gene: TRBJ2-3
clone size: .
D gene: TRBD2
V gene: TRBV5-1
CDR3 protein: CASSLERGADTQYF
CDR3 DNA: TGCGCCAGCAGCTTGGAGCGGGGCGCAGATACGCAGTATTTT

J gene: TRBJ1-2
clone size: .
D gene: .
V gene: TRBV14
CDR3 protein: CASSQVVGSYTF
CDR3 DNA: TGTGCCAGCAGCCAAGTGGTGGGCAGCTACACCTTC

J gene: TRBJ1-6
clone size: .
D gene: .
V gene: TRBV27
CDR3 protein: CASRSPRRGSPLHF
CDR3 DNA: TGTGCCAGCAGATCACCACGCCGGGGTTCACCCCTCCACTTT

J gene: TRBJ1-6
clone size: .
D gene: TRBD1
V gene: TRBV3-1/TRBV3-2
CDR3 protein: CASSQDVGTVNSPLHF
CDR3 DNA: TGTGCCAGCAGCCAAGACGTGGGGACAGTTAATTCACCCCTCCACTTT

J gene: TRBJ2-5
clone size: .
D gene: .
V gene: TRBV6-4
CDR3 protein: CASCWRELMETQYF
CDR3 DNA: TGTGCCAGCTGTTGGAGGGAGCTTATGGAGACCCAGTACTTC

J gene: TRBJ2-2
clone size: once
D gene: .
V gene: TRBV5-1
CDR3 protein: CASSLGQPNTGELFF
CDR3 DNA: TGCGCCAGCAGCTTGGGACAGCCGAACACCGGGGAGCTGTTTTTT

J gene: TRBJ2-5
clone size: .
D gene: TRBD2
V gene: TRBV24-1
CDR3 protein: CATSDTSGRWETQYF
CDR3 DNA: TGTGCCACCAGTGACACTAGCGGGCGATGGGAGACCCAGTACTTC